Listed below are T cell receptor beta chains from one sample, sequenced in a study of cytomegalovirus exposure and HLA in healthy donors. The table came from immunoSEQ multiplex PCR; TCRdb's copy has only in-frame clones and leaves some out. The table lists about 160,000 clones, more than 70% of them singletons, with 2.5% to 3.5% in the top ten. The sample taken for sequencing was PBMCs. The source is a man aged 18 to 30 in good health and CMV-seronegative. CDR3s include the opening cysteine and the closing phenylalanine or tryptophan. D genes are given only for firm matches. Rows give clone size only sometimes, using once, few, many, or a class for an expanded clone.

TGCGCCAGCAGCTGGGGACTAGCGGCTAACAATGAGCAGTTCTTC	CASSWGLAANNEQFF	TRBD2	-	TRBV5-1	TRBJ2-1
TGTGCCAGTAGTATAGGGGACAGGGGAATCGGGGAGCTGTTTTTT	CASSIGDRGIGELFF	TRBD1	-	TRBV19	TRBJ2-2
TGCGCCAGCAGCGTCGCAAGAAGACAGGGAGCCTACGAGCAGTACTTC	CASSVARRQGAYEQYF	TRBD1	-	TRBV5-1	TRBJ2-7
TGTGCCAGCAGCTTTTTCCCGACTAGCGGGAACCCTACGCAGCAGTACTTC	CASSFFPTSGNPTQQYF	TRBD2	-	TRBV5-6	TRBJ2-7
TGTGCCACCAGCAGAGATAGGGGGGGTCAGTCCTACAATGAGCAGTTCTTC	CATSRDRGGQSYNEQFF	-	-	TRBV15	TRBJ2-1
TGCGCCAGCAGCCAAGATCGGGTCCATGCAACTAATGAAAAACTGTTTTTT	CASSQDRVHATNEKLFF	-	once	TRBV4-1	TRBJ1-4
TGTGCCAGCAGCTTGACTAGAATTGGGTCCTACAATGAGCAGTTCTTC	CASSLTRIGSYNEQFF	-	-	TRBV27	TRBJ2-1
TGCGCCAGCACTATGAGCGGCGGCGAAAAACTGTTTTTT	CASTMSGGEKLFF	-	-	TRBV10-2	TRBJ1-4
TGTGCCAGCAGCTTAGGGACAGGGAGCAATCAGCCCCAGCATTTT	CASSLGTGSNQPQHF	TRBD1	-	TRBV11-2	TRBJ1-5
TGTGCCAGCAGTCCGACAGGACCCACTTACGAGCAGTACTTC	CASSPTGPTYEQYF	-	-	TRBV27	TRBJ2-7
TGCGCCAGCAGCCAAGCGGAGGGGTGGTATGGCTACACCTTC	CASSQAEGWYGYTF	-	-	TRBV4-1	TRBJ1-2
TGTGCCAGCAGACGAGGACAGGACTCCTACGAGCAGTACTTC	CASRRGQDSYEQYF	TRBD1	-	TRBV6-1	TRBJ2-7
TGCGCCAGCAGCTTGGCAGGGACTAGTCCTTCGAAGCAGTTCTTC	CASSLAGTSPSKQFF	TRBD2	-	TRBV5-1	TRBJ2-1
TGTGCCAGCAGCTATGCCTTGCGGGGCGCAAACTATGGCTACACCTTC	CASSYALRGANYGYTF	-	-	TRBV13	TRBJ1-2